This T cell receptor beta chain was captured by sequencing in a study of control samples from healthy donors and cancer patients. The CDR3 runs to 17 residues. With 0 bases clipped from V and 4 bases from J, the junction kept 9 bases outside the gene matches. CDR1 LGHNT and CDR2 FRNRAP come from the germline V gene. Sequencing used immunoSEQ multiplex PCR; TCRdb keeps in-frame clones, though not all of them. Of some 200,000 clones listed, 90% to 95% are singletons. This clonotype was sampled from a man between 18 and 35 years old in good health. V is TRBV12-5 and J is TRBJ1-5, with TRBD1 matching 7 bases. The sequenced sample consisted of blood. CDR3 in DNA: TGTGCTAGTGGTTTGGTCGGGTCAGGGGGATTGAATCAGCCCCAGCATTTT. It codes for CASGLVGSGGLNQPQHF.